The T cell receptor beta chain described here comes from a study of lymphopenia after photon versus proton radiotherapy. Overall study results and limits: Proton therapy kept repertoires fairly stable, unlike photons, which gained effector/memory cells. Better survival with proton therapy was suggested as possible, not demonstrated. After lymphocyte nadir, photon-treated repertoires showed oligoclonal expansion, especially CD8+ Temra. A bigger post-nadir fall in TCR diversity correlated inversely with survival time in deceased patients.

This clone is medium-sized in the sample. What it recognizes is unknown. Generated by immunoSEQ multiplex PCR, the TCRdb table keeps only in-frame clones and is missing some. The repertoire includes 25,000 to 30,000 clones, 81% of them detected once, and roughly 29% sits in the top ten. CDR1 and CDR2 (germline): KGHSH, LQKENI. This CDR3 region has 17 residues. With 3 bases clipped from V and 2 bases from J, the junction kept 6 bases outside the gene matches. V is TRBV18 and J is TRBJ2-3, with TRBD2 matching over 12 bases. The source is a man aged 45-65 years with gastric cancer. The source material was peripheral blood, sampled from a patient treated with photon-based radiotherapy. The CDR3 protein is CASSPSSGGAPTDTQYF. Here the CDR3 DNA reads TGTGCCAGCTCACCGTCTAGCGGGGGGGCACCCACAGATACGCAGTATTTT.